The 10 T cell receptor beta chains listed next were all sequenced from one sample in a study of control samples from healthy donors and cancer patients. This table comes from immunoSEQ multiplex PCR, and its TCRdb copy is limited to in-frame clones, with some not included. The data contain 100,000 to 150,000 clones, 75% to 95% of them seen just once; the ten biggest clones take up roughly 2.5%. Input material: blood. The receptors shown here come from a man aged 35 to 55 in good health.

V gene TRBV10-3 combines with J gene TRBJ2-2; D ambiguous. Germline V gene sequence: CDR1 ENHRY, CDR2 SYGVKD. The CDR3 extends over 15 amino acids. V dropped 7 bases and J dropped 1 base, with 13 bases sitting between them. CDR3 coding DNA: TGTGCCATCATGGTTAGGGCTGAGAACACCGGGGAGCTGTTTTTT. Translating it yields CAIMVRAENTGELFF.

The sample holds one count of this clone. V usage is TRBV6-1 and J usage is TRBJ2-2, with 9 bases fitting TRBD1. The CDR3 is 16 amino acids. With V trimmed by 3 bases and J by 8 bases, 10 bases remained unmatched. CDR1 is MNHNS and CDR2 is SASEGT in the germline V gene. CDR3 DNA: TGTGCCAGCAGTGAGACAGGGGGGTTGGAATTAGGGGAGCTGTTTTTT. It yields the protein CASSETGGLELGELFF.

Regarding this clone: The DNA is left out, because the CDR3 cannot be placed on it with certainty; the CDR3 is given as TCRdb lists it. The V and J genes are TRBV21-1 and TRBJ1-5. TRBV21-1 is labeled a pseudogene. The CDR3 spans 14 amino acids, including both terminal residues. CDR3 in amino acids: CASFFGLGNQPQHF.

The chain combines TRBV5-1 with TRBJ2-5, with TRBD2 matching over 10 bases. After removal of 3 bases from V and 11 bases from J, the junction contained 13 bases not matched to a gene. Per the germline V gene, CDR1 is SGHRS and CDR2 is YFSETQ. The CDR3 runs to 15 residues. This CDR3 reads CASSSSSGGGQLQYF. CDR3 in DNA: TGCGCCAGCAGCTCCTCTAGCGGGGGTGGACAGTTACAGTACTTC.

The chain joins TRBV3-1 (or the pseudogene TRBV3-2) to TRBJ2-1; TRBD2 matches at 12 bases. The CDR3 contains 15 residues. V was pared by 2 bases and J by 8 bases, with 4 bases of the junction left unmatched. Germline V gene data show CDR1 as LGHDT and CDR2 as YNNKEL (reference sequence). The CDR3 region has the DNA TGTGCCAGCAGCCAATCTAGCGGGGGGGGTGATGAGCAGTTCTTC. Protein: CASSQSSGGGDEQFF.

About this clone itself: Because it lacks the conserved phenylalanine or tryptophan at the end, this CDR3 is likely a read error. Because the CDR3's place on the DNA is in doubt, the DNA is left out and the CDR3 is given as listed by TCRdb. J is TRBJ2-7 and V is TRBV27. Both ends counted, the CDR3 spans 9 residues. CDR1 is MNHEY, CDR2 SMNVEV, per germline (reference sequence). The CDR3 loop is CASSYQDLR.

The genes are TRBV5-1 and TRBJ2-3, with D perhaps TRBD1 (5 bases). CDR3 size: 15 residues. Germline V CDR1 and CDR2: SGHRS, YFSETQ. Trimming left V 7 bases short and J 2 bases short, with 17 bases between. This CDR3 reads CASGTQGALTDTQYF. The CDR3 nucleotides are TGCGCCAGCGGAACGCAGGGCGCGCTCACAGATACGCAGTATTTT.

This clone was detected only once. This rearrangement joins TRBV9 to TRBJ2-3; D unclear. The CDR3 is made up of 13 amino acids. Trimming cost V 0 bases and J 6 bases, with 8 bases left between them. CDR1 is SGDLS, CDR2 YYNGEE, per germline. The CDR3 nucleotides are TGTGCCAGCAGCGTAGGAAGTCGGGATACGCAGTATTTT. Protein sequence: CASSVGSRDTQYF.

This sequence joins TRBV4-1 and TRBJ1-5; 7 positions agree with TRBD1. V was pared by 4 bases and J by 4 bases, with 10 bases of the junction left unmatched. This CDR3 region has 16 residues. Per germline, CDR1 MGHRA and CDR2 YSYEKL. The CDR3 loop reads CASSPRTGTANQPQHF. In DNA form, the CDR3 reads TGCGCCAGCAGCCCTAGAACCGGGACAGCTAATCAGCCCCAGCATTTT.

This clone has only one observation. The rearrangement uses TRBV7-3 and TRBJ2-3; a possible D gene is TRBD1 (5 bases). The germline CDR1 and CDR2 sequences are SGHTA and FQGTGA. Deletions cut 5 bases from V and 5 bases from J, with 11 bases between. The CDR3 is 13 residues long. CDR3 sequence reads: CASSPGRVDTQYF. Here the CDR3 DNA reads TGTGCCAGCAGCCCGGGCAGGGTAGATACGCAGTATTTT.